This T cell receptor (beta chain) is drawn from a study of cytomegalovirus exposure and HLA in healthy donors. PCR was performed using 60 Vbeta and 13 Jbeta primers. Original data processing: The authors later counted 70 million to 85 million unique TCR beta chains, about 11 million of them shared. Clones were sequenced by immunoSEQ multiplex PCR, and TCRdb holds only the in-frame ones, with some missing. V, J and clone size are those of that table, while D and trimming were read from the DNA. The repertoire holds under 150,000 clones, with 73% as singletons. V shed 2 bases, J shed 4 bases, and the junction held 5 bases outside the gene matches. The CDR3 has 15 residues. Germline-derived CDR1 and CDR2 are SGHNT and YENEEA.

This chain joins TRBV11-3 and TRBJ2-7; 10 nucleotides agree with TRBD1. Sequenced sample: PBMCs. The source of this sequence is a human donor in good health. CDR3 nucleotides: TGTGCCAGCAGCTTAATGGGACAGGGGATTTACGAGCAGTACTTC. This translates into CASSLMGQGIYEQYF.